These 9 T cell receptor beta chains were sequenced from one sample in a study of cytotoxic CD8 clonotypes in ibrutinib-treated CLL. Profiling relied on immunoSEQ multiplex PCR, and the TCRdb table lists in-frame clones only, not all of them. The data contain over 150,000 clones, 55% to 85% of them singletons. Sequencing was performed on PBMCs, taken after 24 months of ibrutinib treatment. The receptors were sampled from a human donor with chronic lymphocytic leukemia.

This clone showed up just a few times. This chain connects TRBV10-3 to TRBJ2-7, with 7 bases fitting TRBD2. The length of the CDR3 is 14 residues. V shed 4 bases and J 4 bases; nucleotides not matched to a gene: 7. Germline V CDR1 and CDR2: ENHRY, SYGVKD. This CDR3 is CAISAEGGDYEQYF. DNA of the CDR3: TGTGCCATCAGTGCTGAGGGAGGGGATTACGAGCAGTACTTC.

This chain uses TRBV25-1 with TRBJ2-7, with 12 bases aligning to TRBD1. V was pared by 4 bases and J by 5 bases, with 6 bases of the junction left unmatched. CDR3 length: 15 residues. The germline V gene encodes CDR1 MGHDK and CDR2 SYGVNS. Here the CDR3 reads CASSVRDRGPDEQYF. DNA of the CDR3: TGTGCCAGCAGTGTACGGGACAGGGGGCCTGACGAGCAGTACTTC.

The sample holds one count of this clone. Here the CDR3 DNA reads TGCGCCAGCAGCCAAGAGCGGACAGGGGGAAACACCATATATTTT. Its translation: CASSQERTGGNTIYF. This chain connects TRBV4-3 to TRBJ1-3, with 8 bases lining up with TRBD1. This CDR3 region has 15 residues. V shed 0 bases, J shed 4 bases, and the junction held 2 bases outside the gene matches. The germline V gene has CDR1 LGHNA and CDR2 YSLEER.

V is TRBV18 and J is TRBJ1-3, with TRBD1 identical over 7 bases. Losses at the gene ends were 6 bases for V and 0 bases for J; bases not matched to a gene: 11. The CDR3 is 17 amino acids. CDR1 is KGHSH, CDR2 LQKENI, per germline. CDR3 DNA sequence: TGTGCCAGCTCTCCCGGACAGGTACCGTTCTCTGGAAACACCATATATTTT. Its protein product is CASSPGQVPFSGNTIYF.

For the CDR3, the DNA is TGTGCCAGCTCACCGAGGACAGGCGACGAGCAGTACTTC. This gives the protein CASSPRTGDEQYF. The chain couples TRBV18 to TRBJ2-7; 7 nucleotides match TRBD1. Germline CDR1 is KGHSH and CDR2 is LQKENI. This CDR3 is built from 13 residues. V was clipped by 3 bases and J by 5 bases; unmatched bases: 4.

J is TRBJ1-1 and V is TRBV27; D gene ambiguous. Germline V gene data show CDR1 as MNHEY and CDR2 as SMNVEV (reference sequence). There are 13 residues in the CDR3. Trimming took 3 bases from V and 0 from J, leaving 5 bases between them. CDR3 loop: CASSFSMNTEAFF. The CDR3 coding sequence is TGTGCCAGCAGTTTCTCTATGAACACTGAAGCTTTCTTT.

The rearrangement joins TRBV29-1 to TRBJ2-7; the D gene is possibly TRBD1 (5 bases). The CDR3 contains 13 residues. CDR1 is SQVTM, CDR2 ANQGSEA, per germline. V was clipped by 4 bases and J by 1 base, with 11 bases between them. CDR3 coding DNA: TGCAGCGTTGCTGTGACAGAGTCCTACGAGCAGTACTTC. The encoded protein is CSVAVTESYEQYF.

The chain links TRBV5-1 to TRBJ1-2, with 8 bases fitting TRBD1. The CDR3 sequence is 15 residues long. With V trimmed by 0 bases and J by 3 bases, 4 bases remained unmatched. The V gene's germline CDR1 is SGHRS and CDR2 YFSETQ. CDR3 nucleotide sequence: TGCGCCAGCAGCTTGGGACAGGGGATGGACTATGGCTACACCTTC. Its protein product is CASSLGQGMDYGYTF.

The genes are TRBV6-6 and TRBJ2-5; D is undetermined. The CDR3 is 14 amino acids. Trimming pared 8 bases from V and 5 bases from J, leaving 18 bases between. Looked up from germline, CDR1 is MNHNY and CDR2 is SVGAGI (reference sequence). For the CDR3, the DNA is TGTGCCAGCCGACTTACATCACCGGCGGAGACCCAGTACTTC. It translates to CASRLTSPAETQYF.